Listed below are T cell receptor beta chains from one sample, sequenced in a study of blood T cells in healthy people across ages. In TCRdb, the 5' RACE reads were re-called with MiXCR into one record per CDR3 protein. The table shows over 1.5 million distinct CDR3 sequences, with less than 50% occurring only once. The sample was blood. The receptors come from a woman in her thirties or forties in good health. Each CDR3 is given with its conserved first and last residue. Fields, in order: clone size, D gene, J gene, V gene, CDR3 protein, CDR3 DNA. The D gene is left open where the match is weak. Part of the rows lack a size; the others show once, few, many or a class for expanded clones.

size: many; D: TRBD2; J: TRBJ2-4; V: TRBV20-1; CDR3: CSATYSGGRTVAKNIQYF; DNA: TGCAGTGCTACCTATAGCGGGGGGCGAACCGTAGCCAAAAACATTCAGTACTTC
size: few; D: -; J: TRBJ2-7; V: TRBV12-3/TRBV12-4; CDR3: CASSLRPNYEQYF; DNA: TGTGCCAGCAGTTTACGGCCAAACTACGAGCAGTACTTC
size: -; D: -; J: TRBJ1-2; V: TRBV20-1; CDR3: CSARGGITNYGYTF; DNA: TGCAGTGCTAGAGGAGGCATCACTAACTATGGCTACACCTTC
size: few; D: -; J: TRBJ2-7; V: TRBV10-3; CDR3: CAIRGTDGSAYF; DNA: TGTGCCATCCGGGGGACGGATGGGTCTGCGTACTTC
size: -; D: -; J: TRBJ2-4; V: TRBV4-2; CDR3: CASSQGQENIQYF; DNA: TGTGCCAGCAGCCAAGGACAGGAAAACATTCAGTACTTC
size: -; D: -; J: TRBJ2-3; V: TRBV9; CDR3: CASRITSPHTDTQYF; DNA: TGTGCCAGCAGGATCACATCGCCTCACACAGATACGCAGTATTTT
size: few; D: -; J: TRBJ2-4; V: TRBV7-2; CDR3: CASSSYAGGPKNIQYF; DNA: TGTGCCAGCAGCTCCTACGCCGGAGGTCCCAAAAACATTCAGTACTTC
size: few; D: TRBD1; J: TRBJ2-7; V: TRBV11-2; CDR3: CASSTLDRGIYEQYF; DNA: TGTGCCAGCAGCACCTTGGACAGGGGAATCTACGAGCAGTACTTC
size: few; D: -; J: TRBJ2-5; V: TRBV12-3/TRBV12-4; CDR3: CASSLGQNLGQETQYF; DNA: TGTGCCAGCAGTTTAGGACAGAACCTAGGTCAAGAGACCCAGTACTTC
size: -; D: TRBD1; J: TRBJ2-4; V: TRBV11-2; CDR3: CASSFEGRGLGNSQYF; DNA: TGTGCCAGCAGCTTTGAAGGCAGGGGGCTGGGAAACAGTCAGTACTTC
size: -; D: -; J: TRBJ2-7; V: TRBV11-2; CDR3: CASSPSGGGLHYEQYF; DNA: TGTGCCAGCAGCCCCAGTGGGGGGGGGCTACACTACGAGCAGTACTTC
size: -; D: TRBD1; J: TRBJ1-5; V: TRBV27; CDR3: CASSLEGGHQPQHF; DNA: TGTGCCAGCAGTTTGGAAGGGGGCCATCAGCCCCAGCATTTT
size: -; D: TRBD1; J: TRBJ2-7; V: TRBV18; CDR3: CASSPQQGASHEQYF; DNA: TGTGCCAGCTCACCACAACAGGGGGCATCCCACGAGCAGTACTTC
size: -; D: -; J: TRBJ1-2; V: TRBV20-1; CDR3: CSARTSWSIGYTF; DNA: TGCAGTGCTAGGACCTCGTGGTCAATCGGCTACACCTTC
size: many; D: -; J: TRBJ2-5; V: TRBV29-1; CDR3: CSVAAGQETQYF; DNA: TGCAGCGTTGCTGCGGGGCAAGAGACCCAGTACTTC
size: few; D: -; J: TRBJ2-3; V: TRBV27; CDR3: CASIRLWGARDTQYF; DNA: TGTGCCAGCATCCGACTATGGGGGGCGAGAGATACGCAGTATTTT
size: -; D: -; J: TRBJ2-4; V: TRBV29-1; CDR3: CSVERLAKNIQYF; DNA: TGCAGCGTTGAGAGGTTAGCCAAAAACATTCAGTACTTC
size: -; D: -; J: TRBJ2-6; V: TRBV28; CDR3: CASSLYREGSGANVLTF; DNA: TGTGCCAGCAGTCTATACAGGGAAGGGTCTGGGGCCAACGTCCTGACTTTC
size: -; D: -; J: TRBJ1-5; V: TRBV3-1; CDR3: CASSQDVNYQPQHF; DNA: TGTGCCAGCAGCCAAGATGTAAACTATCAGCCCCAGCATTTT
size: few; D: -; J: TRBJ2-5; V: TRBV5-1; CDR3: CASSLAHLKETQYF; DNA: TGCGCCAGCAGCTTGGCCCACTTAAAAGAGACCCAGTACTTC
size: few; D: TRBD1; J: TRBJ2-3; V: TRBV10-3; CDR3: CATNQGATDTQYF; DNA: TGTGCCACTAACCAGGGGGCCACAGATACGCAGTATTTT
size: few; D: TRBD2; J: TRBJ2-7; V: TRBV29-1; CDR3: CSVVGEGTLYEQYF; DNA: TGCAGCGTTGTGGGGGAGGGCACTCTCTACGAGCAGTACTTC
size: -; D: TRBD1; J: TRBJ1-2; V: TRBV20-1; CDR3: CSARTGWADGYTF; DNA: TGCAGTGCCCGGACAGGTTGGGCCGATGGCTACACCTTC
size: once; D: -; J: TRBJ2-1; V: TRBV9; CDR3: CASSVDGGPYNEQFF; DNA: TGTGCCAGCAGCGTAGATGGGGGGCCCTACAATGAGCAGTTCTTC
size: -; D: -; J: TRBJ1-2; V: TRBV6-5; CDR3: CASSTPDGQSSGYTF; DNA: TGTGCCAGCAGTACGCCTGATGGACAGAGCTCTGGCTACACCTTC
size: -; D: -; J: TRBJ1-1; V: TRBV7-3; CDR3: CASSLTMDRNTEAFF; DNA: TGTGCCAGCAGCTTAACGATGGACAGGAACACTGAAGCTTTCTTT
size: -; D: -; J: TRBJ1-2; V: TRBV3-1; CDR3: CASSTTLEKRLHGYTF; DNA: TGTGCCAGCAGTACCACCCTTGAGAAACGGTTACATGGCTACACCTTC
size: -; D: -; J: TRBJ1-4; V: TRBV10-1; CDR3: CATGEKLFF; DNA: TGCGCCACGGGAGAAAAACTGTTTTTT
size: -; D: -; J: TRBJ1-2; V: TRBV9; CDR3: CASSPPRGGEGYGYTF; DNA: TGTGCCAGCAGCCCACCACGGGGGGGCGAGGGCTATGGCTACACCTTC
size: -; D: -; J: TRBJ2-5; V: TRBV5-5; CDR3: CASSKEDYTQETQYF; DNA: TGTGCCAGCAGCAAGGAGGACTACACACAAGAGACCCAGTACTTC
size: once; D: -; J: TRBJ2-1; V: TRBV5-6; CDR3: CASSSDFSYNEQFF; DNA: TGTGCCAGCAGCTCGGACTTCTCCTACAATGAGCAGTTCTTC
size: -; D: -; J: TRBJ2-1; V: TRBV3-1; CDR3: CASSPDGFSYNEQFF; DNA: TGTGCCAGCAGCCCGGACGGATTCTCCTACAATGAGCAGTTCTTC
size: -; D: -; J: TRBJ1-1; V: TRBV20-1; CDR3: CSARALPTGATEAFF; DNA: TGCAGTGCTAGAGCCCTCCCCACAGGAGCCACTGAAGCTTTCTTT
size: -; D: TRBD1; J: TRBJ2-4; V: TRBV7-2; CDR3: CASSNPGQPYF; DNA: TGTGCCAGCAGCAATCCGGGACAGCCGTACTTC
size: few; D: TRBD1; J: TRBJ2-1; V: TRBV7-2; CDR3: CASSLGRTGGVEQFF; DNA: TGTGCCAGCAGCTTAGGTAGGACAGGGGGCGTGGAGCAGTTCTTC
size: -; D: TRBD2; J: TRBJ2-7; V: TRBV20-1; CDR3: CGARSTSGGFYEQYF; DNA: TGCGGTGCTAGATCGACTAGCGGGGGATTCTACGAGCAGTACTTC
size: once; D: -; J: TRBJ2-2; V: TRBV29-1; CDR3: CSAHVTDPENTGELFF; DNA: TGCAGCGCTCATGTCACGGACCCAGAAAACACCGGGGAGCTGTTTTTT
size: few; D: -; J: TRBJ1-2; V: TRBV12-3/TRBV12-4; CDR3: CASSPIAGISYGYTF; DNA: TGTGCCAGCAGTCCCATCGCAGGGATCAGCTATGGCTACACCTTC
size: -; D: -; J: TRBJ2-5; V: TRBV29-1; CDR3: CSVARGAGGQETQYF; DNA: TGCAGCGTCGCCCGGGGGGCAGGGGGCCAAGAGACCCAGTACTTC
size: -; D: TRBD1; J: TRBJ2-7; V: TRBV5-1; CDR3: CASNPRDSYYNEQYF; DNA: TGCGCCAGCAACCCGAGGGACAGCTATTACAATGAGCAGTACTTC
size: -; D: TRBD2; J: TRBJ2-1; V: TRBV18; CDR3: CASSRPSGGAGNEQFF; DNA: TGTGCCAGCTCGCGACCTAGCGGGGGGGCCGGAAATGAGCAGTTCTTC
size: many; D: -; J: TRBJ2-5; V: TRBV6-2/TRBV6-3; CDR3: CASSPRGVETQYF; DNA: TGTGCCAGCAGTCCACGAGGAGTGGAGACCCAGTACTTC